The clone carrying this T cell receptor (beta chain) was detected many times. The antigen remains undetermined. Noted time point: newly diagnosed GD, antithyroid drugs for less than 3 months. PBMC RNA served as the TCR library source. Through Arm-PCR of CDR3 regions and iRepertoire HTBI primers, TCR beta libraries were built. One entry per CDR3 protein results from TCRdb running MiXCR on the multiplex PCR reads. The sample contains almost 450,000 distinct CDR3 sequences, about a sixth of which appear only once. The data belong to a study of regulatory T cells in long-lasting Graves disease. Study context: Graves' patients who were just diagnosed had used antithyroid drugs for under 3 months. Study results and limitations: Favored gene segments in persistent disease were TRBV28, TRBJ1-2 and TRBJ2-5.

In germline, CDR1 is SGHDT, CDR2 YYEEEE. Trimming took off 0 bases at V and 11 bases at J, with 11 bases between the two ends. The CDR3 length is 12 residues. Separately, the same data were catalogued under a study of T cells in Graves' hyperthyroidism and ophthalmopathy. From that study: Researchers ran a first-round RT-PCR on the TCR CDR3 using the HTBI primer set.

The sample was peripheral blood mononuclear cells (PBMCs), taken at new diagnosis, from a patient treated with antithyroid drugs. The chain employs TRBV5-6 and TRBJ1-1; weak D call: TRBD1 (5 bases). The receptor was isolated from a woman in her twenties or thirties with Graves disease. CDR3 region: CASSLAGQYAFF. The CDR3 DNA sequence: TGTGCCAGCAGCTTGGCGGGGCAGTACGCTTTCTTT.